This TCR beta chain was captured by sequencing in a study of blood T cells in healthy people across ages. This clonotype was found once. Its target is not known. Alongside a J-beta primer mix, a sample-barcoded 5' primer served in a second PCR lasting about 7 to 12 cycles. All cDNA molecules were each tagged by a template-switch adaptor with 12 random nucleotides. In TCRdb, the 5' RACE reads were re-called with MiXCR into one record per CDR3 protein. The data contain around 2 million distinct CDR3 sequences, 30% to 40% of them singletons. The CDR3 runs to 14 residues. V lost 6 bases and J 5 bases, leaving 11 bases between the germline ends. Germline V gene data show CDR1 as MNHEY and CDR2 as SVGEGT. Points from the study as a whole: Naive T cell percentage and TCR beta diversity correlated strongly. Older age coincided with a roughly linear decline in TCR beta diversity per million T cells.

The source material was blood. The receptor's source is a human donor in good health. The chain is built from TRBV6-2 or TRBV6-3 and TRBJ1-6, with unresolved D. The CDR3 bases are TGTGCCAGCAGCTACGGACGAGATAATTCACCCCTCCACTTT. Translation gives CASSYGRDNSPLHF.